These T cell receptor beta chains were read from a single sample in a study of blood T cells in healthy people across ages. TCRdb re-analysed the 5' RACE reads in MiXCR, keeping a single row per CDR3 protein. The table lists 630,000 or so distinct CDR3 sequences, less than 40% of them singletons. The specimen sequenced was blood. The receptor source for this set is a woman of 80 years or more in good health. Both conserved end residues are part of each CDR3. The D gene is left open where the match is weak. Rows may omit the clone size; those that give it use once, few, many or a size class.

TRBJ2-7 TRBV19 - 14 few TGTGCCAGCCACCCGGGCGGCCGTAACTACGAGCAGTACTTC CASHPGGRNYEQYF
TRBJ2-7 TRBV7-4 - 17 - TGTGCCAGCAGCCAAGATGCTCGACAGCAGAATCCCTACGAGCAGTACTTC CASSQDARQQNPYEQYF
TRBJ2-5 TRBV20-1 - 18 - TGCAGTGCTAGACCAAGATACCGGGGGCAGGCCGTCCAAGAGACCCAGTACTTC CSARPRYRGQAVQETQYF
TRBJ2-1 TRBV20-1 - 15 many TGCAGTGCCCGACAAGGGCGGAGCTCCTACAATGAGCAGTTCTTC CSARQGRSSYNEQFF
TRBJ2-3 TRBV3-1 - 14 - TGTGCCAGCAGCCAGAGGACAGCAAATGAAAAACTGTATTTT CASSQRTANEKLYF
TRBJ2-3 TRBV4-2 - 14 many TGTGCCAGCAGCCAAGAAGGCTCTGCAGATACGCAGTATTTT CASSQEGSADTQYF
TRBJ1-1 TRBV24-1 TRBD1 13 - TGTGCCACCCGGGACAGGGGGATGACTGAAGCTTTCTTT CATRDRGMTEAFF
TRBJ2-7 TRBV30 - 15 - TGTGCCTGGAGTGTAGGGGGGGGCCGCTCCTACGAGCAGTACTTC CAWSVGGGRSYEQYF
TRBJ2-7 TRBV28 TRBD1 17 many TGTGCCAGCAGCCCACTCGGAACCGGGACAGGGGCTTACGAGCAGTACTTC CASSPLGTGTGAYEQYF
TRBJ2-2 TRBV5-1 - 15 - TGCGCCAGCAGCCTCCGTGACACTGACACCGGGGAGCTGTTTTTT CASSLRDTDTGELFF
TRBJ1-2 TRBV4-1 - 16 - TGCGCCAGCAGCCAAGAAAGCAGGCAGGGTAACTATGGCTACACCTTC CASSQESRQGNYGYTF
TRBJ2-3 TRBV4-1 - 18 few TGCGCCAGCAGCCAAGATCGGGTTGCCCTAGCAGCAACAGGTACGCAGTATTTT CASSQDRVALAATGTQYF
TRBJ1-1 TRBV20-1 - 17 - TGCAGTGCTAGAGATCGGGGAGGGCGGAAGACGAACACTGAAGCTTTCTTT CSARDRGGRKTNTEAFF
TRBJ2-7 TRBV3-1 - 16 - TGTGCCAGCAGCCCCGACCGGGGGAAAAAGGGTTACGAGCAGTACTTC CASSPDRGKKGYEQYF
TRBJ2-3 TRBV20-1 TRBD1 15 many TGCAGTGCTAGAAGGGGACAGGGGCTCACAGATACGCAGTATTTT CSARRGQGLTDTQYF
TRBJ1-5 TRBV6-6 - 14 many TGTGCCAGCAGTTACTCGACAGGCAATCAGCCCCAGCATTTT CASSYSTGNQPQHF
TRBJ2-1 TRBV24-1 - 12 many TGTGCCACCAGTGTGACCTACAATGAGCAGTTCTTC CATSVTYNEQFF
TRBJ1-2 TRBV20-1 - 15 many TGCAGTGCTAGAGAAGATCGGGGGCGAAACTATGGCTACACCTTC CSAREDRGRNYGYTF
TRBJ2-5 TRBV15 - 15 many TGTGCCACCAGCAGGGACACCGGGACACAGGAGACCCAGTACTTC CATSRDTGTQETQYF
TRBJ2-3 TRBV20-1 TRBD2 14 many TGCAGTCTGCCTTACGGGGGGGCCCGGGATACGCAGTATTTT CSLPYGGARDTQYF
TRBJ2-3 TRBV3-1 - 13 many TGTGCCAGCAGCCAAGATCGTACCTATACGCAGTATTTT CASSQDRTYTQYF
TRBJ2-1 TRBV10-3 - 11 many TGTGCCATCAGGCTCGGCGATGAGCAGTTCTTC CAIRLGDEQFF
TRBJ2-5 TRBV3-1 - 13 - TGTGCCAGCAGCCAGATGAGAGGGAATGAGCAGTACTTC CASSQMRGNEQYF
TRBJ2-7 TRBV7-9 - 14 many TGTGCCAGCAGCTTAGAGGGAGTCTCCTACGAGCAGTACTTC CASSLEGVSYEQYF
TRBJ2-5 TRBV5-4 - 16 many TGTGCCAGCAGCCCTGCTGGGGGGGGCTTGGGAGAGACCCAGTACTTC CASSPAGGGLGETQYF
TRBJ2-2 TRBV6-1 - 15 - TGTGCCAGCAGTGATAAGGGGAGGAACACCGGGGAGCTGTTTTTT CASSDKGRNTGELFF
TRBJ1-1 TRBV29-1 - 11 many TGCAGCGTCTACGATCAAGCTGAAGCTTTCTTT CSVYDQAEAFF
TRBJ2-3 TRBV4-3 - 17 many TGCGCCAGCAGCCAAGGTCGCGGAGGCTACCGCACAGATACGCAGTATTTT CASSQGRGGYRTDTQYF
TRBJ2-7 TRBV20-1 TRBD1 14 many TGCAGTGCTAGTTTGGGGACAGGGGTCTACGAGCAGTACTTC CSASLGTGVYEQYF
TRBJ2-1 TRBV10-3 - 12 many TGTGCCATCTCCCCCCGGGATAGTGAGCAGTTCTTC CAISPRDSEQFF